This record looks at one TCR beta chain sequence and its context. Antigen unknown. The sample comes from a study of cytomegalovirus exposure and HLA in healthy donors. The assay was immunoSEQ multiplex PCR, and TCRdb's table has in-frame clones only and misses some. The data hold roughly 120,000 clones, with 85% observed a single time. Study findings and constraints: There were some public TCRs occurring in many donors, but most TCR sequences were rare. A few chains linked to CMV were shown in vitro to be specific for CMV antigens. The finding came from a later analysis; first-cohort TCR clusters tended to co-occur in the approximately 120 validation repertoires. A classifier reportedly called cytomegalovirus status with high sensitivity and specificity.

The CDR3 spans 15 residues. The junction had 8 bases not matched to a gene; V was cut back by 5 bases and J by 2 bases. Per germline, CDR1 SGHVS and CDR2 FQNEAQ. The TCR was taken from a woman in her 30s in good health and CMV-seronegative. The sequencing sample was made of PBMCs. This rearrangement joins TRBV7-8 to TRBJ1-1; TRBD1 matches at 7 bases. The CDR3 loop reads CASSPRTGGNTEAFF. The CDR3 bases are TGTGCCAGCAGCCCTAGGACAGGAGGAAACACTGAAGCTTTCTTT.